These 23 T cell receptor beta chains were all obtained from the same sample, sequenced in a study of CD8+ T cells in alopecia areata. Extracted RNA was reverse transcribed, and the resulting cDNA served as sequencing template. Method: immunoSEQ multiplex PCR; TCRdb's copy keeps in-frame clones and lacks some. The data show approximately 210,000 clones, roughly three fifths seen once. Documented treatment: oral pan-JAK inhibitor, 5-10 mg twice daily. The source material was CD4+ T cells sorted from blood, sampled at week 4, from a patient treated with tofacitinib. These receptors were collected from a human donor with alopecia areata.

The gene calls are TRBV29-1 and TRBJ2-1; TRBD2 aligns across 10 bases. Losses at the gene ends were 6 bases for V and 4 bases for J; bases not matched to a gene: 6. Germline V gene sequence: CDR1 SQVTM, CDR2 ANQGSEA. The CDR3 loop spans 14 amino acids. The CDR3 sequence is CSVPTSGFYNEQFF. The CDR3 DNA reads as TGCAGCGTCCCGACTAGCGGGTTTTACAATGAGCAGTTCTTC.

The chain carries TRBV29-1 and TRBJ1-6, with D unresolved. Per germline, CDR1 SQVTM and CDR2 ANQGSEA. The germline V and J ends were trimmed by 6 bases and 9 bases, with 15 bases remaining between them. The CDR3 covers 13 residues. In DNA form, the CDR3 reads TGCAGCGTAACCGGGAAGAAGGGTTCACCCCTCCACTTT. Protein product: CSVTGKKGSPLHF.

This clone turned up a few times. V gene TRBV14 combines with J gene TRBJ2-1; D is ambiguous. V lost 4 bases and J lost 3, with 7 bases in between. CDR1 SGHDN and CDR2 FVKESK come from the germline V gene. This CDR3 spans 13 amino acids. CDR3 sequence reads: CASSLTGYNEQFF. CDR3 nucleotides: TGTGCCAGCAGCCTCACGGGCTACAATGAGCAGTTCTTC. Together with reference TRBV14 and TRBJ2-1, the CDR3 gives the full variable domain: EAGVTQFPSHSVIEKGQTVTLRCDPISGHDNLYWYRRVMGKEIKFLLHFVKESKQDESGMPNNRFLAERTGGTYSTLKVQPAELEDSGVYFCASSLTGYNEQFFGPGTRLTVL.

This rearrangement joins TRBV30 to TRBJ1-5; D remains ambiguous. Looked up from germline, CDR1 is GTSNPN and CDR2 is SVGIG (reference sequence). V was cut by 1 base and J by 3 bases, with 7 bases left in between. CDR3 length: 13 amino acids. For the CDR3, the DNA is TGTGCCTGGAGTGAGGGAGCCAATCAGCCCCAGCATTTT. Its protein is CAWSEGANQPQHF.

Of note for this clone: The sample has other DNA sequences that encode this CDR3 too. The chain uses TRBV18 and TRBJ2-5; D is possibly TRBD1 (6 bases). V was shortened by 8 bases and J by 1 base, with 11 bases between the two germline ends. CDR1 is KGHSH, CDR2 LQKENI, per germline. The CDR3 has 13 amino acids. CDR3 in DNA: TGTGCCAGCAGCCGGACAGCCCAAGAGACCCAGTACTTC. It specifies CASSRTAQETQYF.

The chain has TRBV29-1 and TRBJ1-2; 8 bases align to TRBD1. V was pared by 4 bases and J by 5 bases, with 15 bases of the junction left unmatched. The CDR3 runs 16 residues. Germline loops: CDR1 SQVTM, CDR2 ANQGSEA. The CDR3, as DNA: TGCAGCGTTGGGGCCACTGGACAGGGAGGACCTTATGGCTACACCTTC. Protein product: CSVGATGQGGPYGYTF.

The CDR3: CASSSPRDSYNEQFF. The DNA for the CDR3 is TGTGCCAGCAGTTCACCCCGAGACTCCTACAATGAGCAGTTCTTC. The chain has TRBV28 and TRBJ2-1; no clear D. The CDR3 runs to 15 residues. Between the trimmed V and J ends, which lost 4 bases and 0 bases, there was a span of 10 bases. CDR1 and CDR2 from the germline V gene are MDHEN and SYDVKM.

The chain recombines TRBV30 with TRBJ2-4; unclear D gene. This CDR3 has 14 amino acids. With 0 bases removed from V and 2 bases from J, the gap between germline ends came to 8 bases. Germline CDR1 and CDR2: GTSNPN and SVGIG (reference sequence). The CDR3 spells CAWSVIGPKNIQYF. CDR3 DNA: TGTGCCTGGAGTGTAATAGGTCCCAAAAACATTCAGTACTTC.

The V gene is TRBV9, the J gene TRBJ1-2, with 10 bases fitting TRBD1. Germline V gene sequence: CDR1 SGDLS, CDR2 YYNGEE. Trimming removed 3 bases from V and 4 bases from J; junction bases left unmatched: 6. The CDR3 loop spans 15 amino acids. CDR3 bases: TGTGCCAGCAGCGAAAGGGACAGGGGAGGCTATGGCTACACCTTC. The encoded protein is CASSERDRGGYGYTF.

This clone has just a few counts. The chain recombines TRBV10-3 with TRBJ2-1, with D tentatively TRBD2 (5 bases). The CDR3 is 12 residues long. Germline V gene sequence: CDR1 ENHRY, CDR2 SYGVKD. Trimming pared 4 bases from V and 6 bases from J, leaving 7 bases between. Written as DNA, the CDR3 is TGTGCCATCAGTGCTGGAGGCAATGAGCAGTTCTTC. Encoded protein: CAISAGGNEQFF.

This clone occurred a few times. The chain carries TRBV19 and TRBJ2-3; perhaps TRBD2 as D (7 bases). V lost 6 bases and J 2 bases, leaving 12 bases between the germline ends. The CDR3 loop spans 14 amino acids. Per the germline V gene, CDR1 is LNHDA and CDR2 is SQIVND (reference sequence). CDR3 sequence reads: CASSFRGATDTQYF. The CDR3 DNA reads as TGTGCCAGTAGCTTCCGGGGGGCCACAGATACGCAGTATTTT.

The CDR3 bases are TGTGCCACCAGCAGAGATAAAGTCCATGAGCAGTTCTTC. This gives the protein CATSRDKVHEQFF. The chain carries TRBV15 and TRBJ2-1; D is uncertain. The CDR3 is made up of 13 amino acids. The V end was cut by 0 bases, the J end by 8 bases, with 8 bases between. Per germline, CDR1 LNHNV and CDR2 YYDKDF (reference sequence).

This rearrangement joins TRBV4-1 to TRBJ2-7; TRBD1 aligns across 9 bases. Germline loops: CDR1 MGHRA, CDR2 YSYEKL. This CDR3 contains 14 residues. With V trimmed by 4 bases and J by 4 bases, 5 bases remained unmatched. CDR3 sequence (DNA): TGCGCCAGCAGCCCACGGGACAGGGAATACGAGCAGTACTTC. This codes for CASSPRDREYEQYF.

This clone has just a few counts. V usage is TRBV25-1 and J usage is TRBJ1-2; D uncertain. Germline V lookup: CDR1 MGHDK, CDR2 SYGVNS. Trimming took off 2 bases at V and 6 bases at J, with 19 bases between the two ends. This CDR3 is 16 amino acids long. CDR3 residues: CASSEEGGGQWNGYTF. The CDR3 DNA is TGTGCCAGCAGTGAAGAGGGAGGCGGGCAGTGGAATGGCTACACCTTC.

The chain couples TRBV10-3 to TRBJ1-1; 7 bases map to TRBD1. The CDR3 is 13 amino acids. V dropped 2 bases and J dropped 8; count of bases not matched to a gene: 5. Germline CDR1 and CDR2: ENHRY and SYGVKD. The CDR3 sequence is CAISESWTGEAFF. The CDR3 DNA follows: TGTGCCATCAGTGAGAGTTGGACAGGAGAAGCTTTCTTT.

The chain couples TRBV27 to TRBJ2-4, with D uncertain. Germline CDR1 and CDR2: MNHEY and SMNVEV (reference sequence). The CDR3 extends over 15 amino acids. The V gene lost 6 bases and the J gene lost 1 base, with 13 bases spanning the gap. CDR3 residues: CASSSPHVAKNIQYF. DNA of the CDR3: TGTGCCAGCAGCTCTCCTCATGTGGCCAAAAACATTCAGTACTTC.

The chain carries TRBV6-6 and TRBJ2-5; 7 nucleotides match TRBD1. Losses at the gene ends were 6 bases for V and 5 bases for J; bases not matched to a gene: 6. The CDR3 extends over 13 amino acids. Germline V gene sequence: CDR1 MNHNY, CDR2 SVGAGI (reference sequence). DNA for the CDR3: TGTGCCAGCAGATTAGGGGGCCGGGAGACCCAGTACTTC. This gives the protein CASRLGGRETQYF.

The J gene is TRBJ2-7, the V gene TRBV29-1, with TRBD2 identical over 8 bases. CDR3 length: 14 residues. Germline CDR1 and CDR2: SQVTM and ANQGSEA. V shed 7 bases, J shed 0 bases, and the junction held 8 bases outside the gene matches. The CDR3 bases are TGCAGCGCCGCGTCGGCGGGGGGCTCCTACGAGCAGTACTTC. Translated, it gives CSAASAGGSYEQYF.

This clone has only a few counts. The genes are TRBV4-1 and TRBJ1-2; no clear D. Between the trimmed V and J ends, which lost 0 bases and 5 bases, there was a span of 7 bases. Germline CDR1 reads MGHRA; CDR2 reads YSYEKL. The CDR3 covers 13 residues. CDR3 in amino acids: CASSQDAGYGYTF. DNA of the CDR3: TGCGCCAGCAGCCAAGATGCCGGGTATGGCTACACCTTC.

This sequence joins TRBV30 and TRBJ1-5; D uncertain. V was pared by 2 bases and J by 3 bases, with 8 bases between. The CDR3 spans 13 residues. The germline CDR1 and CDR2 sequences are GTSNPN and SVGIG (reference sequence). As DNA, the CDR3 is TGTGCCTGGAGTCCGAGATCCAATCAGCCCCAGCATTTT. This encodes CAWSPRSNQPQHF.

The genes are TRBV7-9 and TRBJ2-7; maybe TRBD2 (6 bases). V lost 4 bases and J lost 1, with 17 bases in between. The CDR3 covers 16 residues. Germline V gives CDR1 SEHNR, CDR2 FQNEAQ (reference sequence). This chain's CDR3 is CASSSDRAGRSYEQYF. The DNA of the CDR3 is TGTGCCAGCAGCTCAGATCGGGCAGGGAGGTCCTACGAGCAGTACTTC.

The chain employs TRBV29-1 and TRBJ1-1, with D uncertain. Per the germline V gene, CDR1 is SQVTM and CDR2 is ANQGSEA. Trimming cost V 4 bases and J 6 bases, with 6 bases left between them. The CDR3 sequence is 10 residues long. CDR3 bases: TGCAGCGTTGTATGGGCTGAAGCTTTCTTT. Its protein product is CSVVWAEAFF.

The CDR3 bases are TGTGCCTGGAGTCTAGGATTGTACAGGGTCGAAGAGACCCAGTACTTC. Its protein product is CAWSLGLYRVEETQYF. The rearrangement joins TRBV30 to TRBJ2-5, with D maybe TRBD1 (6 bases). Trimming shortened V by 2 bases and J by 3 bases, and 19 bases separated the two germline ends. This CDR3 is 16 amino acids long. The germline V gene has CDR1 GTSNPN and CDR2 SVGIG (reference sequence).